A selection of T cell receptor beta chains follows, all from one sample in a study of cytomegalovirus exposure and HLA in healthy donors. Here immunoSEQ multiplex PCR was the method, and the copy in TCRdb shows in-frame clones only, minus some. The repertoire has 120,000 or so clones, 70% to 75% of them found once; the top ten carry around 4.5%. Sequenced: PBMCs. The origin of the receptors is a woman aged 40 to 49 in good health and CMV-seronegative. CDR3s include the opening cysteine and the closing phenylalanine or tryptophan. The D gene is left open where the match is weak. For some rows the clone size is stated as once, few or many, or as a class when expanded; others skip it.

TRBJ2-3	TRBV19	NA	16	TRBD2	CASTQRPAGGHDTQYF	TGTGCCAGTACCCAACGCCCAGCGGGGGGCCACGATACGCAGTATTTT
TRBJ2-7	TRBV6-5	NA	14	NA	CASSPTSDSYEQYF	TGTGCCAGCAGCCCGACTAGTGACTCCTACGAGCAGTACTTC
TRBJ2-7	TRBV2	NA	15	NA	CASSEGRGPGYEQYF	TGTGCCAGCAGTGAAGGGCGGGGGCCCGGCTACGAGCAGTACTTC
TRBJ2-7	TRBV7-9	NA	15	NA	CASSPAQGSSYEQYF	TGTGCCAGCAGTCCTGCGCAGGGGTCCTCCTACGAGCAGTACTTC
TRBJ1-2	TRBV4-1	NA	17	TRBD1	CASSPQTPGQAARGYTF	TGCGCCAGCAGCCCTCAAACTCCGGGACAGGCGGCGCGGGGCTACACCTTC
TRBJ1-1	TRBV11-3	NA	11	NA	CASSRGAEAFF	TGTGCCAGCTCGCGGGGGGCTGAAGCTTTCTTT
TRBJ1-2	TRBV5-4	few	15	NA	CASSQVGAATYGYTF	TGCGCCAGCAGCCAAGTTGGGGCAGCTACCTATGGCTACACCTTC
TRBJ1-1	TRBV28	NA	13	TRBD1	CASSLGQGFEAFF	TGTGCCAGCAGTTTAGGACAGGGGTTTGAAGCTTTCTTT
TRBJ1-1	TRBV7-6	once	16	NA	CASSLAPYRQVTEAFF	TGTGCCAGCAGCTTGGCCCCCTACCGACAGGTCACTGAAGCTTTCTTT
TRBJ2-1	TRBV11-3	NA	14	TRBD2	CASSRLAGADEQFF	TGTGCCAGCAGTCGGCTAGCGGGAGCCGATGAGCAGTTCTTC
TRBJ2-3	TRBV4-3	few	15	NA	CASSQVRSGPDTQYF	TGCGCCAGCAGCCAAGTCCGAAGCGGCCCAGATACGCAGTATTTT